A selection of T cell receptor beta chains follows, all from one sample in a study of blood T cell repertoires in COVID-19. Clones were read by immunoSEQ multiplex PCR, and TCRdb kept only the in-frame ones, dropping some. The sample holds approximately 280,000 clones, roughly 80% seen once. What was sequenced was peripheral blood. The receptors come from a human donor with COVID-19, enrolled during active disease. The donor label of this sample is uncertain. The CDR3 runs from the conserved cysteine through the conserved F or W. The D gene is left open where the match is weak. Clone size is stated in some rows and not others, as once, few, many or a class when expanded.

clone_size: NA; d_call: TRBD1; v_call: TRBV7-2; j_call: TRBJ2-7; cdr3_nt: TGTGCCAGCACACCGGGACAGGGGGCGTACGAGCAGTACTTC; cdr3_aa: CASTPGQGAYEQYF
clone_size: NA; d_call: TRBD2; v_call: TRBV18; j_call: TRBJ2-1; cdr3_nt: TGTGCCGGATCCCAAGGGCGGGAGGATCAGTTCTTC; cdr3_aa: CAGSQGREDQFF
clone_size: NA; d_call: TRBD2; v_call: TRBV13; j_call: TRBJ2-1; cdr3_nt: TGTGCCAGCAGCTTTGGGGTCCCGGGACTAAAATACAGTGAGCAGTTCTTC; cdr3_aa: CASSFGVPGLKYSEQFF
clone_size: NA; d_call: NA; v_call: TRBV19; j_call: TRBJ1-1; cdr3_nt: TGTGCCAGTAGTTCGACAGCGGGCACTGAAGCTTTCTTT; cdr3_aa: CASSSTAGTEAFF
clone_size: NA; d_call: NA; v_call: TRBV7-8; j_call: TRBJ1-1; cdr3_nt: TGTGCCAGCAGCATTAGACAGCTCATGAACACTGAAGCTTTCTTT; cdr3_aa: CASSIRQLMNTEAFF
clone_size: NA; d_call: NA; v_call: TRBV28; j_call: TRBJ2-1; cdr3_nt: TGTGCCAGCAGTTTAGGCTTGGGGCAGCACAATGAGCAGTTCTTC; cdr3_aa: CASSLGLGQHNEQFF
clone_size: NA; d_call: NA; v_call: TRBV19; j_call: TRBJ1-1; cdr3_nt: TGTGCCAGTAAGGGGGGGACCATGAACACTGAAGCTTTCTTT; cdr3_aa: CASKGGTMNTEAFF
clone_size: NA; d_call: TRBD1; v_call: TRBV4-3; j_call: TRBJ1-6; cdr3_nt: TGCGCCAGCAGCCAACGGGACAGGGGTAACTCACCCCTCCACTTT; cdr3_aa: CASSQRDRGNSPLHF
clone_size: NA; d_call: TRBD1; v_call: TRBV6-5; j_call: TRBJ1-3; cdr3_nt: TGTGCCAGCACCCCCCGAGGACAGGGGGTAAACACCATATATTTT; cdr3_aa: CASTPRGQGVNTIYF
clone_size: NA; d_call: TRBD2; v_call: TRBV19; j_call: TRBJ2-5; cdr3_nt: TGTGCCAGTAGTATGGGGACTAGCGGGAGGGAGACCCAGTACTTC; cdr3_aa: CASSMGTSGRETQYF
clone_size: few; d_call: NA; v_call: TRBV5-4; j_call: TRBJ2-7; cdr3_nt: TGTGCCAGCAGCTTGGACCCCCGAGACTACGAGCAGTACTTC; cdr3_aa: CASSLDPRDYEQYF
clone_size: NA; d_call: TRBD2; v_call: TRBV19; j_call: TRBJ2-2; cdr3_nt: TGTGCCAGTAGTGACCTAGCGGGAGATTGGACCGGGGAGCTGTTTTTT; cdr3_aa: CASSDLAGDWTGELFF
clone_size: NA; d_call: NA; v_call: TRBV5-4; j_call: TRBJ1-2; cdr3_nt: TGTGCCAGCAGCTTTCCGGCAGGCAACTATGGCTACACCTTC; cdr3_aa: CASSFPAGNYGYTF
clone_size: NA; d_call: NA; v_call: TRBV10-2; j_call: TRBJ1-5; cdr3_nt: TGCGCCAGCAGCTCCGGACAGAGGCGTCAGCCCCAGCATTTT; cdr3_aa: CASSSGQRRQPQHF
clone_size: NA; d_call: NA; v_call: TRBV3-1/TRBV3-2; j_call: TRBJ2-7; cdr3_nt: TGTGCCAGCAGCCCAGATACAGGTACCTACGAGCAGTACTTC; cdr3_aa: CASSPDTGTYEQYF
clone_size: NA; d_call: NA; v_call: TRBV19; j_call: TRBJ2-1; cdr3_nt: TGTGCCAGTAGTATTGGTCTAGCGAGGGAGCAGTTCTTC; cdr3_aa: CASSIGLAREQFF